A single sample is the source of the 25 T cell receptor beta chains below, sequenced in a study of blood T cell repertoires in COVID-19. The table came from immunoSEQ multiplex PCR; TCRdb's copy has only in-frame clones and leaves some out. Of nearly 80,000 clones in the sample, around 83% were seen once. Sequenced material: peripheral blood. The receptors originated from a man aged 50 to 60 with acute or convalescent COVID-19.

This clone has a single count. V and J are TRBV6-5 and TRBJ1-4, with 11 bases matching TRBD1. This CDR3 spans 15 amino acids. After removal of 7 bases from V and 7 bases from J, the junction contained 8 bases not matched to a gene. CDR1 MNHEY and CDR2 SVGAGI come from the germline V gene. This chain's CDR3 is CASTGLGTGGEKLFF. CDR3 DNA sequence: TGTGCCAGCACTGGCTTAGGGACAGGGGGTGAAAAACTGTTTTTT.

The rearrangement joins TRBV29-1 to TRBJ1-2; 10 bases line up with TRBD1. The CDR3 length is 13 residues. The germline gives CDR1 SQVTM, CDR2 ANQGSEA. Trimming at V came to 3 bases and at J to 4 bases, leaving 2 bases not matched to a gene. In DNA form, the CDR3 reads TGCAGCGTTGAGACAGGGGGCAGCTATGGCTACACCTTC. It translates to CSVETGGSYGYTF. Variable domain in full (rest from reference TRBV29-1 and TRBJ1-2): SAVISQKPSRDICQRGTSLTIQCQVDSQVTMMFWYRQQPGQSLTLIATANQGSEATYESGFVIDKFPISRPNLTFSTLTVSNMSPEDSSIYLCSVETGGSYGYTFGSGTRLTVV.

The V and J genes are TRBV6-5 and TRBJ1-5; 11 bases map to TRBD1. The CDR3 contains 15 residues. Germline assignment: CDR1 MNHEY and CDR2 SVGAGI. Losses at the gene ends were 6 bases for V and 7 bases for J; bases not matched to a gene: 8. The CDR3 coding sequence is TGTGCCAGCAGCGCCGGGACAGGGGGAGGCCAGCCCCAGCATTTT. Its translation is CASSAGTGGGQPQHF.

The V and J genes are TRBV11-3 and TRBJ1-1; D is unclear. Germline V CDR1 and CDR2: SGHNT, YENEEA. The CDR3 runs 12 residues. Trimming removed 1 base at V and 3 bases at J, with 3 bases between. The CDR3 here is CASSLGHTEAFF. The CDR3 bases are TGTGCCAGCAGCTTAGGGCACACTGAAGCTTTCTTT.

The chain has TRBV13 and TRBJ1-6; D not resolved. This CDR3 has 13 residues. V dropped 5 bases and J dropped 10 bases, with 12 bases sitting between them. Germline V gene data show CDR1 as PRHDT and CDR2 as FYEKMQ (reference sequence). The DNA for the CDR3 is TGTGCCAGCAGCCCGGGGAGTAGGTCACCCCTCCACTTT. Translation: CASSPGSRSPLHF.

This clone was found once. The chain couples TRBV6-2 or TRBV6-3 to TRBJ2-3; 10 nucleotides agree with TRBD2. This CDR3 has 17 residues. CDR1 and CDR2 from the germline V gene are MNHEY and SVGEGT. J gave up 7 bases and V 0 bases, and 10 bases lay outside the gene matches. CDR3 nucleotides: TGTGCCAGCAGTTACTCGTCAGCAGCGGGGGGGCGCAATACGCAGTATTTT. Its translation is CASSYSSAAGGRNTQYF.

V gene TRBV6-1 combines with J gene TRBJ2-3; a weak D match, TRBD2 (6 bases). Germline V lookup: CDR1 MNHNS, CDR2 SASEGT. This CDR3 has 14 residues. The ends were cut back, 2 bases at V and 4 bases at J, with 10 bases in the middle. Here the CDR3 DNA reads TGTGCCAGCAGTGAAATTGGGGAGGCAGATACGCAGTATTTT. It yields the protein CASSEIGEADTQYF.

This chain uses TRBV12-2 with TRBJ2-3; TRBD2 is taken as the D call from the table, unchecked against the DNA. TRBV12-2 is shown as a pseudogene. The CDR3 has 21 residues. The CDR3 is CASRFYNQPNLRGAGTDTQYF. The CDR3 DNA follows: TGTGCAAGTCGCTTTTATAACCAACCCAACCTGCGGGGGGCGGGCACAGATACGCAGTATTTT.

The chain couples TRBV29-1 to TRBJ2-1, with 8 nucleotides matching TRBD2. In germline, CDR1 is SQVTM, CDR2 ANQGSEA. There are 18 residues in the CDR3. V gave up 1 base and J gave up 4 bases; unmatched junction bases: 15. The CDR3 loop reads CSVEVLFYRTSGYNEQFF. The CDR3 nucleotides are TGCAGCGTTGAAGTTCTTTTCTACCGAACTAGCGGTTACAATGAGCAGTTCTTC.

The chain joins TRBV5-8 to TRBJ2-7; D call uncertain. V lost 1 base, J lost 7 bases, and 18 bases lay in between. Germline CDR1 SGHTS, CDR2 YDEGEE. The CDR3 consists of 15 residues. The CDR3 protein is CASSLSLLDRWEQYF. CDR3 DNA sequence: TGTGCCAGCAGCTTGTCGTTACTTGATCGGTGGGAGCAGTACTTC. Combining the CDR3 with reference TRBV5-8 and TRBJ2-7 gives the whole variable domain EAGVTQSPTHLIKTRGQQATLRCSPISGHTSVYWYQQALGLGLQFLLWYDEGEERNRGNFPPRFSGRQFPNYSSELNVNALELEDSALYLCASSLSLLDRWEQYFGPGTRLTVT.

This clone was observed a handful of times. The CDR3 protein is CASKLAGQDTQYF. CDR3 DNA sequence: TGCGCCAGCAAACTAGCGGGACAAGATACGCAGTATTTT. V usage is TRBV10-2 and J usage is TRBJ2-3; 10 positions agree with TRBD2. The CDR3 is 13 residues long. CDR1 and CDR2 from the germline V gene are WSHSY and SAAADI. V lost 7 bases and J lost 5; bases outside the gene matches: 3.

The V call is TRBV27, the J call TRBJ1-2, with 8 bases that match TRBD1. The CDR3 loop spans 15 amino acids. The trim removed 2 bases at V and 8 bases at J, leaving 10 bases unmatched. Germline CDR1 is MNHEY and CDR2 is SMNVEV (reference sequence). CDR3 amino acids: CASSLAGQGARGYTF. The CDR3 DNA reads TGTGCCAGCAGTTTAGCCGGGCAGGGGGCGCGAGGCTACACCTTC.

This CDR3 is CSVVWGVGDIQYF. The CDR3 DNA reads TGCAGCGTTGTATGGGGGGTCGGCGACATTCAGTACTTC. The rearrangement joins TRBV29-1 to TRBJ2-4, with D perhaps TRBD2 (6 bases). The V end was cut by 4 bases, the J end by 8 bases, with 15 bases between. Germline lookup yields CDR1 SQVTM and CDR2 ANQGSEA. This CDR3 has 13 residues.

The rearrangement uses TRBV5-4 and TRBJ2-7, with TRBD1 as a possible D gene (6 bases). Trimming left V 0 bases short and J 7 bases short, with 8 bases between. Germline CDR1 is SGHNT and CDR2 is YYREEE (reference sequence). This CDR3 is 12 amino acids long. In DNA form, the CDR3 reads TGTGCCAGCAGCTTGGACCAGGGGGAGCAGTACTTC. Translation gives CASSLDQGEQYF.

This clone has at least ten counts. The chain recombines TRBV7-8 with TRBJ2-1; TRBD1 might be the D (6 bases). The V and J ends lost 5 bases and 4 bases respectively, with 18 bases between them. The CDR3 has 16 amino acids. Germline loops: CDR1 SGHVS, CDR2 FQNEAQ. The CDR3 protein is CASSPTGQSKYNEQFF. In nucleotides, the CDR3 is TGTGCCAGCAGCCCCACAGGACAGTCCAAATACAATGAGCAGTTCTTC.

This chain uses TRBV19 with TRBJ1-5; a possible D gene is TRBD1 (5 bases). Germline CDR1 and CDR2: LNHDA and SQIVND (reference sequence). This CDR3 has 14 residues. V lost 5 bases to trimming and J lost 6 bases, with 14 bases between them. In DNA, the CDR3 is TGTGCCAGTAGTTTGACAGTCCAGGGTCAGCCCCAGCATTTT. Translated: CASSLTVQGQPQHF. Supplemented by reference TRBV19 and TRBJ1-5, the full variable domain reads DGGITQSPKYLFRKEGQNVTLSCEQNLNHDAMYWYRQDPGQGLRLIYYSQIVNDFQKGDIAEGYSVSREKKESFPLTVTSAQKNPTAFYLCASSLTVQGQPQHFGDGTRLSIL.

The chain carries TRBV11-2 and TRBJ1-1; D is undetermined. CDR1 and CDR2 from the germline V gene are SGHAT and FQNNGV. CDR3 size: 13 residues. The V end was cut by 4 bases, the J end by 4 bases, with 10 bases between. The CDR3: CASSSPLPTEAFF. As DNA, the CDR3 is TGTGCCAGCAGCTCGCCCCTACCCACTGAAGCTTTCTTT.

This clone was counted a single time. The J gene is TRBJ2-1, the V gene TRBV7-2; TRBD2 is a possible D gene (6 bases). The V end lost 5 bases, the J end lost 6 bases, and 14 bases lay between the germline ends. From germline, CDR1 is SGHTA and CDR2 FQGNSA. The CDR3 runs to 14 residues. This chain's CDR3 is CASSRRAGFNEQFF. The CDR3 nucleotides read TGTGCCAGCAGCCGTAGGGCGGGGTTCAATGAGCAGTTCTTC. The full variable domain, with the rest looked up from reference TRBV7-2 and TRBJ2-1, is GAGVSQSPSNKVTEKGKDVELRCDPISGHTALYWYRQSLGQGLEFLIYFQGNSAPDKSGLPSDRFSAERTGGSVSTLTIQRTQQEDSAVYLCASSRRAGFNEQFFGPGTRLTVL.

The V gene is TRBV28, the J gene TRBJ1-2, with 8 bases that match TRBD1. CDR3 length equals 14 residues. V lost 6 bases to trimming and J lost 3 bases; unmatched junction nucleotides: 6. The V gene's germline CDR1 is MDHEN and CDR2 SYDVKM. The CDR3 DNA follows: TGTGCCAGCAGCCAAGGACAGGGATACTATGGCTACACCTTC. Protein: CASSQGQGYYGYTF.

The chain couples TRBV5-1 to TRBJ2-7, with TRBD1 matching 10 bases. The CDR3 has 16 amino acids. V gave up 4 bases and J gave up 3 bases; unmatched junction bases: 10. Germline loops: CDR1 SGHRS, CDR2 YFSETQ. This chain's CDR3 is CASSPGQGVINYEQYF. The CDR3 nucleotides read TGCGCCAGCAGCCCTGGACAGGGGGTGATTAACTACGAGCAGTACTTC.

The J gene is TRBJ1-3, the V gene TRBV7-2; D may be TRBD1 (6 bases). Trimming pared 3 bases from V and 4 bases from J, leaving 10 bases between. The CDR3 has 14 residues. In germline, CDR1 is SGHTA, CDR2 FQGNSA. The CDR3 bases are TGTGCCAGCAGCTTCGTGGACAGCGGAAACACCATATATTTT. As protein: CASSFVDSGNTIYF.

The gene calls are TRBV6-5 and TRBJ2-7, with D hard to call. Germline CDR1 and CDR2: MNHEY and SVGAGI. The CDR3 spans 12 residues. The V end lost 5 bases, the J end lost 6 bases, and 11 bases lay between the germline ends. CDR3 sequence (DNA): TGTGCCAGCAGTCACGGTGAGCTCGAGCAGTACTTC. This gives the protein CASSHGELEQYF.

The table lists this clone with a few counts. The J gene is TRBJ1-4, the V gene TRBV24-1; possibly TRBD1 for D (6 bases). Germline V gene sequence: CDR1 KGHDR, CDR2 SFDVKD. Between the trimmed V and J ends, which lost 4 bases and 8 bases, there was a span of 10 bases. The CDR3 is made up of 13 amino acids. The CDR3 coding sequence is TGTGCCACCAGTGACGGGACACCAGAAAAACTGTTTTTT. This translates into CATSDGTPEKLFF.

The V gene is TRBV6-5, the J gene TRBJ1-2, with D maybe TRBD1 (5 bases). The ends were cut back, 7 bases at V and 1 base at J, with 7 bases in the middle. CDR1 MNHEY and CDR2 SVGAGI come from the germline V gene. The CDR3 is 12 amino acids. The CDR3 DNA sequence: TGTGCCAGCACAGGGAATAACTATGGCTACACCTTC. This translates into CASTGNNYGYTF.

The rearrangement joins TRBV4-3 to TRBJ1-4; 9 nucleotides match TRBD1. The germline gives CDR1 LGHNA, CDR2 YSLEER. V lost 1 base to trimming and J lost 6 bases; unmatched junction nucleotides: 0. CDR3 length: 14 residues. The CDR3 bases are TGCGCCAGCAGCCAAGGACAGGGGGATGAAAAACTGTTTTTT. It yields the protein CASSQGQGDEKLFF.